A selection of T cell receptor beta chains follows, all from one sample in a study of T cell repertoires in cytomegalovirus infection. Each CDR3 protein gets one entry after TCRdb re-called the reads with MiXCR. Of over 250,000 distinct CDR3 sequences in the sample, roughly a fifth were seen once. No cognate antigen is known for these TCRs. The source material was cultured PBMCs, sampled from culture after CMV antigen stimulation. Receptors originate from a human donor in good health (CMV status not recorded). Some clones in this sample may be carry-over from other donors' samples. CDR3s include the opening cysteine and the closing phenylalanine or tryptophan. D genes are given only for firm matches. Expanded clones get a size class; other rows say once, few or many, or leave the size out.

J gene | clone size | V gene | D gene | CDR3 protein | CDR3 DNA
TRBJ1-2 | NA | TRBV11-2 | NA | CASSFRENYGYTF | TGTGCCAGCAGCTTCAGGGAGAACTATGGCTACACCTTC
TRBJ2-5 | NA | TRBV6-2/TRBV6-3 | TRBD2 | CASRSAGAGGETQYF | TGTGCCAGCAGATCCGCGGGTGCGGGAGGAGAGACCCAGTACTTC
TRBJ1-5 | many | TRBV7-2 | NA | CASSPYRGNQPQHF | TGTGCCAGCAGTCCCTACAGAGGCAATCAGCCCCAGCATTTT
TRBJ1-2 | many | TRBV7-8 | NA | CASSLVEGLNYGYTF | TGTGCCAGCAGCTTAGTGGAGGGTCTTAACTATGGCTACACCTTC
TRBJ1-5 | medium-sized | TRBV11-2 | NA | CASSPQAGQPQHF | TGTGCCAGCAGCCCCCAAGCTGGGCAGCCCCAGCATTTT
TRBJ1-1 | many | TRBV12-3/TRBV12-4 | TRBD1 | CASSPDRGEAFF | TGTGCCAGCAGCCCTGACAGGGGTGAAGCTTTCTTT
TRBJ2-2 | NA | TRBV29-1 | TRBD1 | CSAKTSGTGITGELFF | TGCAGCGCCAAAACTTCCGGGACAGGGATAACCGGGGAGCTGTTTTTT
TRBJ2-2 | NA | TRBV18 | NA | CASSPSQHTGELFF | TGTGCCAGCTCACCGTCACAGCACACCGGGGAGCTGTTTTTT
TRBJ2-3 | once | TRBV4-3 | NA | CASSQGNSVADTQYF | TGCGCCAGCAGCCAAGGGAATAGCGTCGCAGATACGCAGTATTTT
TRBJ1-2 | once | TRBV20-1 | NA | CSARGEQRGGGYNF | TGCAGTGCTAGAGGCGAGCAGAGGGGGGGCGGCTACAACTTC
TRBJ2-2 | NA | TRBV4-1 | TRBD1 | CASSKRTGAGELFF | TGCGCCAGCAGCAAACGGACAGGGGCCGGGGAGCTGTTTTTT
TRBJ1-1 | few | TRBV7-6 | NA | CASSLAQRPTEAFF | TGTGCCAGCAGCTTAGCGCAGCGACCCACTGAAGCTTTCTTT
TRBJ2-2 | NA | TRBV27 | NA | CASNPTGPTGELFF | TGTGCCAGCAATCCAACGGGACCCACCGGGGAGCTGTTTTTT
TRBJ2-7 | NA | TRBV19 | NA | CASSIDHSRGSYEQYF | TGTGCCAGTAGTATAGACCACAGCCGAGGCTCCTACGAGCAGTACTTC
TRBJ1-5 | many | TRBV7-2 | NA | CASSTGHTRNQPQHF | TGTGCCAGCAGCACAGGACATACGAGGAATCAGCCCCAGCATTTT
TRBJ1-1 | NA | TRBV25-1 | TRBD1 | CASSPGAQGASDTGAFF | TGTGCCAGCAGTCCCGGGGCGCAGGGGGCTTCTGATACCGGAGCTTTCTTT
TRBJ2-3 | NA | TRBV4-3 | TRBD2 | CASSQEEASGWTDTQYF | TGCGCCAGCAGCCAAGAGGAGGCTAGCGGCTGGACAGATACGCAGTATTTT
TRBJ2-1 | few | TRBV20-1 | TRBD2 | CSANPSGAYNEQFF | TGCAGTGCTAACCCTAGCGGAGCTTACAATGAGCAGTTCTTC
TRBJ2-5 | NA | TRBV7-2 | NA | CASRASDTYQETQYF | TGTGCCAGCAGGGCATCTGACACCTACCAAGAGACCCAGTACTTC
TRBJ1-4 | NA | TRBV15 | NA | CATSRDLVGASEKLFF | TGTGCCACCAGCAGAGATCTGGTCGGTGCCTCTGAAAAACTGTTTTTT
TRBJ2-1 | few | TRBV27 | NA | CASSLSLAIGDEQFF | TGTGCCAGCAGTTTAAGCTTAGCTATAGGGGATGAGCAGTTCTTC
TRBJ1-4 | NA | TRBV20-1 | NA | CSAPAPTNEKLFF | TGCAGTGCTCCGGCCCCAACTAATGAAAAACTGTTTTTT
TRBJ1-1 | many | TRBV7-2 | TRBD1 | CASSPAPGTENTEAFF | TGTGCCAGCAGCCCCGCGCCCGGGACAGAGAACACTGAAGCTTTCTTT
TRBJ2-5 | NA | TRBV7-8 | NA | CASTPGRPQETQYF | TGTGCCAGCACTCCGGGTCGGCCCCAAGAGACCCAGTACTTC
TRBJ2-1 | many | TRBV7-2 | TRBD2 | CASRRGGSSYNEQFF | TGTGCCAGCAGACGTGGCGGGAGCTCCTACAATGAGCAGTTCTTC
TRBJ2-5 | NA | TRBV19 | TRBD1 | CASSGGQPRETQYF | TGTGCCAGTAGTGGGGGACAGCCTCGGGAGACCCAGTACTTC
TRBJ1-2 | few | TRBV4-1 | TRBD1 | CASSQAAGGYYGYTF | TGCGCCAGCAGCCAAGCGGCAGGGGGTTACTATGGCTACACCTTC
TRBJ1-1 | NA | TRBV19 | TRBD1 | CASRTGMNTEAFF | TGTGCCAGTAGGACAGGGATGAACACTGAAGCTTTCTTT
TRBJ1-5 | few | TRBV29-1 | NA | CSVQKDSNQPQHF | TGCAGCGTCCAAAAAGATAGCAATCAGCCCCAGCATTTT
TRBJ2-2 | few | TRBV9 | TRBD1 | CASSPAPGQGGTGELFF | TGTGCCAGCAGCCCGGCCCCGGGACAGGGGGGCACCGGGGAGCTGTTTTTT
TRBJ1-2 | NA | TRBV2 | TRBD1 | CASAGTGFNYGYTF | TGTGCCAGCGCCGGGACAGGGTTTAACTATGGCTACACCTTC
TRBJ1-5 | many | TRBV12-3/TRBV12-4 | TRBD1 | CASSSTGVGQPQHF | TGTGCCAGCAGTTCGACAGGGGTCGGTCAGCCCCAGCATTTT
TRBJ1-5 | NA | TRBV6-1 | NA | CASSSDISNQPQHF | TGTGCCAGCAGTTCCGACATTAGCAATCAGCCCCAGCATTTT
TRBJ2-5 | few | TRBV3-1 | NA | CASSQVVGGQETQYF | TGTGCCAGCAGCCAAGTTGTCGGAGGCCAAGAGACCCAGTACTTC
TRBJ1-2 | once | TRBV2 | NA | CASSETVNYGYTF | TGTGCCAGCAGCGAGACAGTCAACTATGGCTACACCTTC
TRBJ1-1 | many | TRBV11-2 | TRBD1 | CASSLPRTGVNTEAFF | TGTGCCAGCAGCTTACCCCGGACAGGGGTGAACACTGAAGCTTTCTTT
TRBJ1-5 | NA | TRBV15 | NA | CATSRVRGQPQHF | TGTGCCACCAGCAGAGTCAGGGGTCAGCCCCAGCATTTT
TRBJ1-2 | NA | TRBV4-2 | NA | CASSQDWGSSDYGYTF | TGTGCCAGCAGCCAAGATTGGGGGTCTTCTGACTATGGCTACACCTTC
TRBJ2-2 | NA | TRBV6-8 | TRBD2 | CASSLARGGGATGELFF | TGTGCCAGCAGCCTAGCTCGGGGGGGAGGGGCCACCGGGGAGCTGTTTTTT
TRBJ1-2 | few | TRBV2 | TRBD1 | CASRNYRGSNYGYTF | TGTGCCAGCAGAAACTACAGGGGATCTAACTATGGCTACACCTTC
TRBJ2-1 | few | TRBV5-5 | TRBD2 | CASSVEVGGRTNEQFF | TGTGCCAGCAGCGTCGAAGTAGGCGGGAGGACCAATGAGCAGTTCTTC
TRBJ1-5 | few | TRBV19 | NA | CASSIKWADFNQPQHF | TGTGCCAGTAGTATCAAGTGGGCAGATTTTAATCAGCCCCAGCATTTT
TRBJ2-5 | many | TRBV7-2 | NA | CASSPRAPRETQYF | TGTGCCAGCAGCCCCCGGGCCCCCCGGGAGACCCAGTACTTC
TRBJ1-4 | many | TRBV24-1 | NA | CATSDSRDPRNEKLFF | TGTGCCACCAGTGATAGCCGGGATCCGCGTAATGAAAAACTGTTTTTT
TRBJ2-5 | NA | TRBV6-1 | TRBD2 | CASSSLGTSETQYF | TGTGCCAGCAGTTCCTTAGGGACTAGTGAGACCCAGTACTTC
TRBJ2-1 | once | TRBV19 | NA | CASSLSGSPGTYNEQFF | TGTGCCAGTAGTCTCTCGGGGTCCCCGGGAACCTACAATGAGCAGTTCTTC
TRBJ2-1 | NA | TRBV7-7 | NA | CASSLEVSYYNEQFF | TGTGCCAGCAGCTTAGAGGTATCGTACTACAATGAGCAGTTCTTC
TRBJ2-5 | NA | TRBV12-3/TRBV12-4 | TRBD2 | CASSPTSRETQYF | TGTGCCAGCAGTCCGACTAGCAGAGAGACCCAGTACTTC
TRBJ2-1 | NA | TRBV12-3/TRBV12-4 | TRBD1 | CASSLTGQGYNEQFF | TGTGCCAGCAGTTTAACGGGACAGGGCTACAATGAGCAGTTCTTC
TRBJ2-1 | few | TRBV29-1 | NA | CSVETGLGSYNEQFF | TGCAGCGTTGAAACGGGGCTTGGATCCTACAATGAGCAGTTCTTC
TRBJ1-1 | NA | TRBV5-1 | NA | CASSLGLTDTEAFF | TGCGCCAGCAGCTTGGGTCTGACAGACACTGAAGCTTTCTTT
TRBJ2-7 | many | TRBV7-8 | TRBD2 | CASSSSAGESYEQYF | TGTGCCAGCAGCTCGTCGGCGGGAGAGTCCTACGAGCAGTACTTC
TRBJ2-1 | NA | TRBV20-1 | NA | CSASGYSYNEQFF | TGCAGTGCTAGCGGGTACTCCTACAATGAGCAGTTCTTC
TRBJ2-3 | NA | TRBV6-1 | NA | CASTNTQGSTDTQYF | TGTGCCAGCACGAACACTCAGGGTTCCACAGATACGCAGTATTTT
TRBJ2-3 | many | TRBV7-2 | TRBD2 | CASSEPKGLAGADTQYF | TGTGCCAGCAGCGAACCTAAGGGACTAGCGGGGGCGGATACGCAGTATTTT
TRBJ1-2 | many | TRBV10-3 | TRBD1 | CAISSSTGGDYTF | TGTGCCATCAGTTCCAGCACAGGGGGTGACTACACCTTC
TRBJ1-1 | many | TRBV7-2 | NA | CASSLLGQGWTEAFF | TGTGCCAGCAGCTTATTAGGTCAGGGTTGGACTGAAGCTTTCTTT
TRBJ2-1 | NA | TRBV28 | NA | CASRPKWTNEQFF | TGTGCCAGCAGGCCCAAGTGGACCAATGAGCAGTTCTTC
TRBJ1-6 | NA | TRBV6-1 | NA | CASSETGGWNSPLHF | TGTGCCAGCAGTGAAACTGGGGGCTGGAATTCACCCCTCCACTTT
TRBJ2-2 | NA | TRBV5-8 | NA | CASSHRTGELFF | TGTGCCAGCAGCCACCGGACCGGGGAGCTGTTTTTT